These 12 T cell receptor beta chains were all obtained from the same sample, sequenced in a study of blood T cell repertoires in COVID-19. Data came from immunoSEQ multiplex PCR; TCRdb stores just in-frame clones and leaves some out. The top ten hold roughly 10% of the sample, which has about 60,000 clones, around 83% seen once. The sample consisted of peripheral blood. All receptors derive from a man in his fifties or sixties with COVID-19, enrolled during active disease.

V and J are TRBV6-6 and TRBJ1-1, with 12 bases matching TRBD1. Germline CDR1 is MNHNY and CDR2 is SVGAGI (reference sequence). The V and J ends lost 9 bases and 5 bases, in that order; junction bases with no gene match: 10. The CDR3 length is 15 residues. CDR3 DNA: TGTGCCAGTTACGGCGGGACAGGGGGCTGGACTGAAGCTTTCTTT. Translation: CASYGGTGGWTEAFF.

V is TRBV4-3 and J is TRBJ2-1; 8 positions match TRBD2. The CDR3 has 17 residues. The germline V gene has CDR1 LGHNA and CDR2 YSLEER. V trimming: 0 bases; J trimming: 0 bases; junction bases outside the gene matches: 4. The chain's CDR3 is CASSQDGREASYNEQFF. CDR3 DNA sequence: TGCGCCAGCAGCCAAGATGGGCGGGAGGCCTCCTACAATGAGCAGTTCTTC.

J is TRBJ2-3 and V is TRBV15; 9 bases match TRBD1. The V segment lost 4 bases and the J segment 5 bases; nucleotides outside the gene matches: 7. The CDR3 totals 15 residues. Germline-derived CDR1 and CDR2 are LNHNV and YYDKDF (reference sequence). The CDR3 is CATSIGTGQRDTQYF. Written as DNA, the CDR3 is TGTGCCACCAGCATAGGGACAGGGCAAAGAGATACGCAGTATTTT. The full variable domain, its missing parts supplied by reference TRBV15 and TRBJ2-3, is DAMVIQNPRYQVTQFGKPVTLSCSQTLNHNVMYWYQQKSSQAPKLLFHYYDKDFNNEADTPDNFQSRRPNTSFCFLDIRSPGLGDTAMYLCATSIGTGQRDTQYFGPGTRLTVL.

The rearrangement uses TRBV11-2 and TRBJ2-1; TRBD1 agrees at 7 bases. CDR3 length equals 13 residues. The germline CDR1 and CDR2 sequences are SGHAT and FQNNGV. V shed 7 bases, J shed 6 bases, and the junction held 6 bases outside the gene matches. CDR3 nucleotide sequence: TGTGCCAGCACCCTTAGACAGGGCAATGAGCAGTTCTTC. Translating gives CASTLRQGNEQFF.

The rearrangement uses TRBV11-3 and TRBJ2-5; tentative D call: TRBD1 (5 bases). The V end lost 4 bases, the J end lost 1 base, and 7 bases lay between the germline ends. CDR1 and CDR2 from the germline V gene are SGHNT and YENEEA. This CDR3 region has 13 residues. In nucleotides, the CDR3 is TGTGCCAGCAGCTCAGGGCCCCAAGAGACCCAGTACTTC. This codes for CASSSGPQETQYF.

V usage is TRBV30 and J usage is TRBJ2-1, with no clear D. CDR1 and CDR2 from the germline V gene are GTSNPN and SVGIG (reference sequence). The CDR3 runs to 12 residues. Trimming took 5 bases from V and 10 from J, leaving 15 bases between them. The CDR3 spells CAWEKAIGEQFF. The CDR3 DNA is TGTGCCTGGGAAAAAGCGATCGGAGAGCAGTTCTTC.

The V and J genes are TRBV5-1 and TRBJ1-1; 7 positions agree with TRBD1. Germline V gene data show CDR1 as SGHRS and CDR2 as YFSETQ. The ends lost 5 bases at V and 0 bases at J; junction bases unmatched: 1. This CDR3 spans 13 amino acids. CDR3 in DNA: TGCGCCAGCAGGCAGGGGGTGAACACTGAAGCTTTCTTT. Amino acids: CASRQGVNTEAFF.

The chain has TRBV24-1 and TRBJ2-1, with D uncertain. Deletions cut 2 bases from V and 6 bases from J, with 4 bases between. The CDR3 length is 12 residues. CDR1 KGHDR and CDR2 SFDVKD come from the germline V gene. As DNA, the CDR3 is TGTGCCACCAGTGATTCATTCAATGAGCAGTTCTTC. It yields the protein CATSDSFNEQFF.

This chain's CDR3 is CASSPPSAVSYEQYF. The CDR3 nucleotides are TGTGCCAGCAGCCCCCCTAGCGCCGTCTCCTACGAGCAGTACTTC. The chain couples TRBV7-2 to TRBJ2-7; a weak D match, TRBD2 (6 bases). Per germline, CDR1 SGHTA and CDR2 FQGNSA. Trimming removed 5 bases from V and 0 bases from J, with 14 bases in between. The CDR3 runs to 15 residues. Combining the CDR3 with reference TRBV7-2 and TRBJ2-7 gives the whole variable domain GAGVSQSPSNKVTEKGKDVELRCDPISGHTALYWYRQSLGQGLEFLIYFQGNSAPDKSGLPSDRFSAERTGGSVSTLTIQRTQQEDSAVYLCASSPPSAVSYEQYFGPGTRLTVT.

J is TRBJ2-7 and V is TRBV6-6, with 11 positions matching TRBD1. After removal of 7 bases from V and 5 bases from J, the junction contained 10 bases not matched to a gene. Germline values: CDR1 MNHNY, CDR2 SVGAGI (reference sequence). This CDR3 spans 15 amino acids. As DNA, the CDR3 is TGTGCCAGCACGCGGGACAGGGGGAGTCGAGACGAGCAGTACTTC. Translated: CASTRDRGSRDEQYF.

This clone was picked up one time. The V and J genes are TRBV18 and TRBJ2-3; perhaps TRBD2 as D (6 bases). Germline lookup yields CDR1 KGHSH and CDR2 LQKENI. V was cut by 1 base and J by 4 bases, with 18 bases left in between. The CDR3 length is 17 residues. CDR3 sequence (DNA): TGTGCCAGCTCACCACTGGCCTCGGAGCTAGCGTCAGATACGCAGTATTTT. Residues: CASSPLASELASDTQYF.

J is TRBJ2-7 and V is TRBV27; 12 positions agree with TRBD1. Germline CDR1 reads MNHEY; CDR2 reads SMNVEV (reference sequence). The CDR3 runs 15 residues. The junction had 1 base not matched to a gene; V was cut back by 2 bases and J by 2 bases. This CDR3 reads CASSLRDRGPYEQYF. DNA of the CDR3: TGTGCCAGCAGTTTAAGGGACAGGGGGCCCTACGAGCAGTACTTC.